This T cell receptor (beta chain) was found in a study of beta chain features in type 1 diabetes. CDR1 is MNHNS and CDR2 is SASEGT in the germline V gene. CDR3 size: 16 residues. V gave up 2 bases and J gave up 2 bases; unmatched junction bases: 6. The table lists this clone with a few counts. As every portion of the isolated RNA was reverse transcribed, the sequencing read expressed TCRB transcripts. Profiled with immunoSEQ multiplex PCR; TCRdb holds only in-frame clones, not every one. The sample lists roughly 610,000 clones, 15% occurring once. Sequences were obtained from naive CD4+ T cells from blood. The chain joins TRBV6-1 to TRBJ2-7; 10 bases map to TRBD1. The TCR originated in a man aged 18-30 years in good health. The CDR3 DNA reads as TGTGCCAGCAGTGAACTGGGACAGGGGCGAACCTACGAGCAGTACTTC. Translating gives CASSELGQGRTYEQYF.